What follows are 5 T cell receptor beta chains derived from one specimen sequenced in a study of shared clonotypes between healthy human individuals. Sequencing used immunoSEQ multiplex PCR; TCRdb keeps in-frame clones, though not all of them. In the table there are 2,100,000 or so clones, approximately 94% of which are singletons. Input material: naive CD4+ T cells sorted from blood. Specified subset: CD45RA+ positively selected. The source is a man aged 18 to 30 in good health.

The gene calls are TRBV6-5 and TRBJ2-5; 7 bases align to TRBD1. V was clipped by 6 bases and J by 1 base; unmatched bases: 5. Germline V gene data show CDR1 as MNHEY and CDR2 as SVGAGI. This CDR3 spans 14 amino acids. CDR3 bases: TGTGCCAGCAGAATACAGGGGACCCAAGAGACCCAGTACTTC. Amino acid sequence: CASRIQGTQETQYF.

The chain couples TRBV2 to TRBJ1-1; no clear D. V dropped 7 bases and J dropped 4 bases, with 13 bases sitting between them. Germline CDR1 is SNHLY and CDR2 is FYNNEI. This CDR3 is 13 amino acids long. As DNA, the CDR3 is TGTGCCAGCATTCGGGAGTTTGGCACTGAAGCTTTCTTT. The encoded protein is CASIREFGTEAFF.

The gene calls are TRBV7-2 and TRBJ1-5; 10 bases map to TRBD1. The germline V gene has CDR1 SGHTA and CDR2 FQGNSA. The CDR3 sequence is 18 residues long. V lost 0 bases to trimming and J lost 6 bases; unmatched junction nucleotides: 11. The CDR3 DNA reads as TGTGCCAGCAGCTTAGCGGCGGTGACAGGGGGCATCAGTCAGCCCCAGCATTTT. Its protein product is CASSLAAVTGGISQPQHF. Drawing the rest from reference TRBV7-2 and TRBJ1-5, the complete variable domain is GAGVSQSPSNKVTEKGKDVELRCDPISGHTALYWYRQSLGQGLEFLIYFQGNSAPDKSGLPSDRFSAERTGGSVSTLTIQRTQQEDSAVYLCASSLAAVTGGISQPQHFGDGTRLSIL.

This rearrangement joins TRBV9 to TRBJ2-2; TRBD2 is a possible D gene (6 bases). Germline CDR1 reads SGDLS; CDR2 reads YYNGEE. The CDR3 is made up of 16 amino acids. V was clipped by 0 bases and J by 6 bases, with 15 bases between them. The CDR3 DNA is TGTGCCAGCAGCGTAGGTGGAGGGAGATTATCCGGGGAGCTGTTTTTT. The encoded protein is CASSVGGGRLSGELFF.

This clone was recorded only once. Other DNA variants within this sample encode the same CDR3. This chain connects TRBV19 to TRBJ2-3; TRBD2 matches 7 bases. This CDR3 region has 14 residues. V dropped 3 bases and J dropped 1; count of bases not matched to a gene: 1. Germline values: CDR1 LNHDA, CDR2 SQIVND (reference sequence). The CDR3 DNA reads as TGTGCCAGTAGTATTCGGGGGGGCACAGATACGCAGTATTTT. This codes for CASSIRGGTDTQYF.